This is a list of T cell receptor beta chains from one sample in a study of Graves' ophthalmopathy and Graves' hyperthyroidism. TCRdb re-called the multiplex PCR reads with MiXCR, one entry per CDR3 protein. The sample has 200,000 to 250,000 distinct CDR3 sequences, approximately 21% seen once; the top ten hold roughly 42%. Sequencing was done on a sample of peripheral blood. The receptors derive from a woman between 50 and 59 years old with Graves' ophthalmopathy. Each CDR3 is given with its conserved first and last residue. Each record gives: J gene, D gene, V gene, CDR3 length, clone size, CDR3 DNA, CDR3 protein. The D gene is left open where the match is weak. Size values are once, few and many counts, or a class for expanded clones, and some rows have none.

TRBJ2-1,TRBD2,TRBV19,16,many,TGTGCCAGTAGTGGAAATAGCGGGAGGTCCAACAATGAGCAGTTCTTC,CASSGNSGRSNNEQFF
TRBJ2-7,TRBD1,TRBV27,13,many,TGTGCCAGCAGTTTAGGACAGGTTAACGAGCAGTACTTC,CASSLGQVNEQYF
TRBJ2-7,TRBD2,TRBV11-2,14,few,TGTGCCACACAACCCGGGACTAGTTTCCACGAGCAGTACTTC,CATQPGTSFHEQYF
TRBJ2-5,TRBD2,TRBV28,13,many,TGTGCCAGCACCTCGGGGGGGTCGGAGACCCAGTACTTC,CASTSGGSETQYF
TRBJ2-2,-,TRBV5-5,15,-,TGTGCCAGCAGCTTGGGACCTAGGGGAACCGGGGAGCTGTTTTTT,CASSLGPRGTGELFF
TRBJ1-2,-,TRBV18,15,few,TGTGCCAGCTCACCCAGCGACAGGTTTGGGTATGGCTACACCTTC,CASSPSDRFGYGYTF
TRBJ2-2,TRBD1,TRBV27,18,-,TGTGCCAGCAAAGGGCTAGGGGGCGGTGTATTGGATTTGGGGGAGCTGTTTTTT,CASKGLGGGVLDLGELFF
TRBJ2-4,-,TRBV11-2,11,many,TGTGCCAGCAGCTTCCAGAACATTCAGTACTTC,CASSFQNIQYF
TRBJ1-2,TRBD1,TRBV6-2/TRBV6-3,12,-,TGTGCCAGCTTGGGACAGGCCGGTGGCTACACCTTC,CASLGQAGGYTF
TRBJ2-5,-,TRBV20-1,13,-,TGCAGTGCTAGAGATGGTGGAGGGGAGACCCAGTACTTC,CSARDGGGETQYF
TRBJ2-7,TRBD1,TRBV20-1,15,many,TGCAGTGCTCGTCGAGACAGGGCGAGACCCTACGAGCAGTACTTC,CSARRDRARPYEQYF
TRBJ1-5,TRBD1,TRBV5-1,15,few,TGCGCCAGCAGCCCGGGACAGGGACCGGGTCAGCCCCAGCATTTT,CASSPGQGPGQPQHF
TRBJ1-2,-,TRBV6-2/TRBV6-3,13,-,TGTGCCAGCAGTTCCTACGACCTCTATGGCTACACCTTC,CASSSYDLYGYTF
TRBJ1-1,-,TRBV20-1,14,many,TGCAGTGCTAGAGATCGGAGGATTTCCACTGAAGCTTTCTTT,CSARDRRISTEAFF
TRBJ1-5,-,TRBV27,14,many,TGTGCCAGCAGTTTGAGGGGTCGGGGTCAGCCCCAGCATTTT,CASSLRGRGQPQHF
TRBJ2-5,-,TRBV29-1,14,many,TGCAGCGTTTTAGCAAGGGGATTACAAGAGACCCAGTACTTC,CSVLARGLQETQYF
TRBJ1-1,-,TRBV29-1,13,many,TGCAGCGTTGAAGAGTGGAAGAGCACTGAAGCTTTCTTT,CSVEEWKSTEAFF
TRBJ2-7,TRBD1,TRBV19,14,many,TGTGCCAGTAGCCCGGGACAGGGAGGGCACGAGCAGTACTTC,CASSPGQGGHEQYF
TRBJ1-5,-,TRBV27,12,many,TGTGCCAGCAGCCGGGGGAATCAGCCCCAGCATTTT,CASSRGNQPQHF
TRBJ1-5,-,TRBV6-1,13,-,TGTGCCAGCAGTGCCATCGCAAAGGAGCCCCAGCATTTT,CASSAIAKEPQHF
TRBJ1-2,-,TRBV6-5,11,many,TGTGCCAGCAAGGGCGACTATGGCTACACCTTC,CASKGDYGYTF
TRBJ1-1,-,TRBV20-1,15,many,TGCAGTGCTCCGATAGCGGGGGGCCTCGTAGGTGAAGCTTTCTTT,CSAPIAGGLVGEAFF
TRBJ2-7,-,TRBV10-3,12,many,TGTGCCATCAGTGAGTCGCGATACGAGCAGTACTTC,CAISESRYEQYF
TRBJ1-6,-,TRBV6-5,14,many,TGTGCCAGCGCTGGAGAAAGGGAGCCCTCACCCCTCCACTTT,CASAGEREPSPLHF
TRBJ2-2,TRBD2,TRBV19,16,-,TGTGCCAGTAGTTACCTAGCGGGAGATCGTGGCGGGGAGCTGTTTTTT,CASSYLAGDRGGELFF
TRBJ2-4,-,TRBV20-1,13,many,TGCAGTGCTGGGACGGCGGCCAAAAACATTCAGTACTTC,CSAGTAAKNIQYF
TRBJ2-4,-,TRBV28,14,-,TGTGCCAGCAGTCCTCTAGCGACCAAAAACATTCAGTACTTC,CASSPLATKNIQYF
TRBJ1-2,-,TRBV16,14,many,TGTGCCAGCAGCCAATCCCCCGGGTTCTATGGCTACACCTTC,CASSQSPGFYGYTF
TRBJ1-5,-,TRBV12-3/TRBV12-4,14,-,TGTGCCAGCAGTATATCGAGGGGCTGGCAGCCCCAGCATTTT,CASSISRGWQPQHF
TRBJ2-3,-,TRBV20-1,14,few,TGCAGTGCTAGAGACCCCTACTTTGGAGATACGCAGTATTTT,CSARDPYFGDTQYF
TRBJ2-2,-,TRBV11-3,15,once,TGTGCCAGCAGCTTACTCCATGCGACCACCGGGGAGCTGTTTTTT,CASSLLHATTGELFF
TRBJ1-5,-,TRBV28,14,-,TGTGCCAGCAGTTTGACCTTTAGCAATCAGCCCCAGCATTTT,CASSLTFSNQPQHF
TRBJ2-3,-,TRBV18,11,few,TGTGCCAGCTCACCCGGGGATACGCAGTATTTT,CASSPGDTQYF
TRBJ1-2,TRBD1,TRBV20-1,11,many,TGCAGTGCTCGAAGGACAGGCGGCTACACCTTC,CSARRTGGYTF
TRBJ1-2,-,TRBV28,13,-,TGTGCCAGCAGTTTGAGGCAGGGCCATGGCTACACCTTC,CASSLRQGHGYTF
TRBJ2-7,TRBD2,TRBV27,15,many,TGTGCCAGCAGTTTTATAGCGGGAGAATCCTACGAGCAGTACTTC,CASSFIAGESYEQYF
TRBJ1-5,-,TRBV19,14,many,TGTGCCAGTAGTCCGTTGCCAATTGATCAGCCCCAGCATTTT,CASSPLPIDQPQHF
TRBJ2-7,-,TRBV4-2,15,-,TGTGCCAGCAGCCAAGCGGGGGTTAGCGGCTACGAGCAGTACTTC,CASSQAGVSGYEQYF
TRBJ2-7,TRBD1,TRBV18,13,-,TGTGCCAGCTCACCAGACAGGGTGAACGAGCAGTACTTC,CASSPDRVNEQYF
TRBJ2-7,-,TRBV10-3,14,many,TGTGCCATCAGTGAGTCAACAGTGCCCTACGAGCAGTACTTC,CAISESTVPYEQYF
TRBJ2-5,-,TRBV4-1,15,-,TGCGCCAGCAGCCAAGATAGGACTATCCAAGAGACCCAGTACTTC,CASSQDRTIQETQYF
TRBJ2-7,-,TRBV14,15,many,TGTGCCAGCAGCCGTACCGGGACACAGATCTACGAGCAGTACTTC,CASSRTGTQIYEQYF
TRBJ2-5,-,TRBV20-1,14,many,TGCAGTGCGACCGGCAGGGGCGGGGAAGAGACCCAGTACTTC,CSATGRGGEETQYF
TRBJ2-7,-,TRBV30,14,many,TGTGCCTGGAGTGTAGGTCCCTCCTCCTACGAGCAGTACTTC,CAWSVGPSSYEQYF
TRBJ2-7,-,TRBV10-3,13,many,TGTGCCATCAGTTCCCCCCCTGCCTACGAGCAGTACTTC,CAISSPPAYEQYF
TRBJ1-1,TRBD1,TRBV12-3/TRBV12-4,15,many,TGTGCCAGCAGTTTAGCCGGAGGGGGCTTTACTGAAGCTTTCTTT,CASSLAGGGFTEAFF
TRBJ1-2,-,TRBV6-5,13,many,TGTGCCAGCAGCCTGGTAGGAGACCATGGCTACACCTTC,CASSLVGDHGYTF
TRBJ2-7,TRBD1,TRBV28,15,few,TGTGCCAGCAGTGTCCTCCCCGGGACAGCCTACGAGCAGTACTTC,CASSVLPGTAYEQYF
TRBJ1-2,-,TRBV20-1,13,many,TGCAGTGCTAGACCCCCACCCAACTATGGCTACACCTTC,CSARPPPNYGYTF
TRBJ1-1,-,TRBV4-1,14,few,TGCGCCAGCAGCCAAGGCCTCAGGGGCCCTGAAGCTTTCTTT,CASSQGLRGPEAFF
TRBJ2-7,TRBD2,TRBV20-1,14,-,TGCAGTGCTAGAGCCCCTAGCGGGACCCACGAGCAGTACTTC,CSARAPSGTHEQYF
TRBJ1-5,-,TRBV27,13,many,TGTGCCAGCAAAGGGGGGAGCAATCAGCCCCAGCATTTT,CASKGGSNQPQHF
TRBJ2-7,TRBD1,TRBV30,14,-,TGTGCCTGGAGTGTGGGACAGGGGGCCCACGAGCAGTACTTC,CAWSVGQGAHEQYF
TRBJ2-5,TRBD2,TRBV5-1,16,few,TGCGCCAGCAGCTTGGCGCCAGCGGGAAGCCATGGAACCCAGTACTTC,CASSLAPAGSHGTQYF